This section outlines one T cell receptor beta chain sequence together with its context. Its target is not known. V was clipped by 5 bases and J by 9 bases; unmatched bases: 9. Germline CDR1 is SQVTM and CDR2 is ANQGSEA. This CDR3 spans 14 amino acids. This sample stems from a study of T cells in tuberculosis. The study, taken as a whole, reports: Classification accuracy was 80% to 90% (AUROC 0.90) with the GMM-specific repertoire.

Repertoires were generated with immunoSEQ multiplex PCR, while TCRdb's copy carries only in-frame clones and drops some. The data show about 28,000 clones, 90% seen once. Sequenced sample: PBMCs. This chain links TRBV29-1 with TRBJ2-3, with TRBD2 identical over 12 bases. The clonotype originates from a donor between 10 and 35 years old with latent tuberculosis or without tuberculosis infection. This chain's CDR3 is CSVLPTSGGGTQYF. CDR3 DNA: TGCAGCGTTCTACCGACTAGCGGGGGTGGGACGCAGTATTTT.